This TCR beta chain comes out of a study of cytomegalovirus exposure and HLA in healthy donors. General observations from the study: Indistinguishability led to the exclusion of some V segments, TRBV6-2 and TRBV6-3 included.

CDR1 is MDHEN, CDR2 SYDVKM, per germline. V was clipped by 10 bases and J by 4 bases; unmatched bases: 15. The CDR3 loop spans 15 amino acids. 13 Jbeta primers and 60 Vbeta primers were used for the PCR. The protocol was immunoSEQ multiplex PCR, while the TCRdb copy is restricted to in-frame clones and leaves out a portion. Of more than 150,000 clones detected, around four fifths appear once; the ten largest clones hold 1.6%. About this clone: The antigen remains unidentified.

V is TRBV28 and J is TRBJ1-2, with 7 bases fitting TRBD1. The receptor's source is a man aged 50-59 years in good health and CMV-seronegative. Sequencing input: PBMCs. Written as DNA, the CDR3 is TGTGCCACCGCGTGGAGGGGGCGCAGAGGCTATGGCTACACCTTC. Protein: CATAWRGRRGYGYTF.